This T cell receptor beta chain was recovered during a study of cytomegalovirus exposure and HLA in healthy donors. Study-wide results and caveats: The study designated 150 or so TCR beta chains cytomegalovirus-associated. High sensitivity and specificity were reportedly achieved when the classifier diagnosed cytomegalovirus status. Rare sequences made up most TCRs, while some public TCRs were found in many donors.

Assay used: immunoSEQ multiplex PCR; TCRdb lists only in-frame clones, some missing. Of 150,000 to 250,000 clones detected, 80% to 85% appear once; the ten largest clones hold 1.2%. This CDR3 comprises 11 residues. Between the trimmed V and J ends, which lost 4 bases and 8 bases, there was a span of 8 bases. Looked up from germline, CDR1 is SGHAT and CDR2 is FQNNGV. This clone was seen a single time. What it binds is not known. This sequence originates from a woman in her twenties or thirties in good health and CMV-seronegative. Specimen: PBMCs. The chain recombines TRBV11-2 with TRBJ1-1; D unresolved. CDR3 sequence (DNA): TGTGCCAGCAGCTACTATGAAGAAGCTTTCTTT. This codes for CASSYYEEAFF. The variable domain in full, with the rest retrieved from reference TRBV11-2 and TRBJ1-1, is EAGVAQSPRYKIIEKRQSVAFWCNPISGHATLYWYQQILGQGPKLLIQFQNNGVVDDSQLPKDRFSAERLKGVDSTLKIQPAKLEDSAVYLCASSYYEEAFFGQGTRLTVV.